This TCR beta chain was retrieved from a study of T cell repertoires in cytomegalovirus infection. Study-wide context: Used in the study were CMV epitopes, some recently identified and HLA-C-restricted, others well-studied and HLA-B-restricted. CMV infection plus the matching HLA type was flagged by public TCR beta signatures.

General study results and limits: CMV-specific TCR beta clonotypes restricted by HLA-C dominated the ex vivo response. Public TCR beta family frequency separated CMV-and-HLA carriers, including in an independent cohort.

At least ten counts were recorded for this clonotype. The antigen is unknown. The V end was cut by 1 base, the J end by 2 bases, with 7 bases between. The germline V gene encodes CDR1 SGHRS and CDR2 YFSETQ. The CDR3 has 14 residues. TCRdb re-called the reads with MiXCR, one entry per CDR3 protein. The sample includes about a million distinct CDR3 sequences, approximately 31% of them seen just once. The sample in question was cultured CD8+ T cells from PBMCs, obtained from culture after CMV antigen stimulation. The V gene is TRBV5-1, the J gene TRBJ1-3, with a weak D call TRBD1 (5 bases). This clonotype originated in a human donor in good health (CMV status not recorded). Some clones in this sample may be carry-over from other donors' samples. The CDR3: CASSLWGTGNTIYF. DNA for the CDR3: TGCGCCAGCAGCTTGTGGGGGACTGGAAACACCATATATTTT.